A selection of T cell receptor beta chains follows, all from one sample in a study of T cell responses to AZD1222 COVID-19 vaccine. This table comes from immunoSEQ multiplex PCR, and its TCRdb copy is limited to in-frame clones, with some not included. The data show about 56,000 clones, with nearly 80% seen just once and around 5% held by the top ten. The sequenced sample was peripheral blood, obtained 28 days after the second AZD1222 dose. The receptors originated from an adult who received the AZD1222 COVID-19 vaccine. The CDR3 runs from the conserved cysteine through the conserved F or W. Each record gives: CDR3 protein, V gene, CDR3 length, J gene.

cdr3_aa: CATSRDQGRGTEAFF
v_call: TRBV15
cdr3_length: 15
j_call: TRBJ1-1

cdr3_aa: CASSLGWGNTGELFF
v_call: TRBV5-6
cdr3_length: 15
j_call: TRBJ2-2

cdr3_aa: CASSIPGRRYGYTF
v_call: TRBV19
cdr3_length: 14
j_call: TRBJ1-2

cdr3_aa: CASSPTGNTEAFF
v_call: TRBV5-1
cdr3_length: 13
j_call: TRBJ1-1

cdr3_aa: CASSFAEGAGAFF
v_call: TRBV12-3/TRBV12-4
cdr3_length: 13
j_call: TRBJ1-1

cdr3_aa: CASSLAGGGAVTGELFF
v_call: TRBV5-1
cdr3_length: 17
j_call: TRBJ2-2

cdr3_aa: CASSPDRYTEAFF
v_call: TRBV6-5
cdr3_length: 13
j_call: TRBJ1-1

cdr3_aa: CASSLGGGARVDTEAFF
v_call: TRBV5-4
cdr3_length: 17
j_call: TRBJ1-1

cdr3_aa: CASSFYSGANVLTF
v_call: TRBV6-5
cdr3_length: 14
j_call: TRBJ2-6

cdr3_aa: CASRLTSGTDTQYF
v_call: TRBV2
cdr3_length: 14
j_call: TRBJ2-3

cdr3_aa: CATASMGGYIQYF
v_call: TRBV15
cdr3_length: 13
j_call: -

cdr3_aa: CASSEQENYGYTF
v_call: TRBV2
cdr3_length: 13
j_call: TRBJ1-2

cdr3_aa: CASSMGQGTDTQYF
v_call: TRBV5-8
cdr3_length: 14
j_call: TRBJ2-3

cdr3_aa: CASRPGLLGGEAFF
v_call: TRBV6-5
cdr3_length: 14
j_call: TRBJ1-1

cdr3_aa: CASGSRDRGLYEQFF
v_call: TRBV28
cdr3_length: 15
j_call: TRBJ2-1

cdr3_aa: CASSKDRVSSLEQYF
v_call: TRBV7-2
cdr3_length: 15
j_call: TRBJ2-7

cdr3_aa: CASRGTGGNTEAFF
v_call: TRBV10-2
cdr3_length: 14
j_call: TRBJ1-1

cdr3_aa: CASSEISNNQPQHF
v_call: TRBV2
cdr3_length: 14
j_call: TRBJ1-5

cdr3_aa: CASSLEGGRIAFF
v_call: TRBV7-2
cdr3_length: 13
j_call: TRBJ1-1

cdr3_aa: CASSFYGRETQYF
v_call: TRBV11-2
cdr3_length: 13
j_call: TRBJ2-5

cdr3_aa: CASSSGTGTLSGNGYTF
v_call: TRBV7-9
cdr3_length: 17
j_call: TRBJ1-2

cdr3_aa: CASSHLQGRDTEAFF
v_call: TRBV28
cdr3_length: 15
j_call: TRBJ1-1

cdr3_aa: CASSLGLAKNIQYF
v_call: TRBV5-5
cdr3_length: 14
j_call: TRBJ2-4

cdr3_aa: CASSLVMDYSNQPQHF
v_call: TRBV28
cdr3_length: 16
j_call: TRBJ1-5

cdr3_aa: CAQLWGPCRHTQYF
v_call: TRBV7-3
cdr3_length: 14
j_call: TRBJ2-3

cdr3_aa: CASSLGRTDTQYF
v_call: TRBV7-6
cdr3_length: 13
j_call: TRBJ2-3

cdr3_aa: CASSKTSGQSGNTIYF
v_call: TRBV9
cdr3_length: 16
j_call: TRBJ1-3

cdr3_aa: CASGWGLSTDTQYF
v_call: TRBV6-5
cdr3_length: 14
j_call: TRBJ2-3

cdr3_aa: CASSELWSRTKNTEAFF
v_call: TRBV6-1
cdr3_length: 17
j_call: TRBJ1-1